The 14 T cell receptor beta chains given below trace back to one sample, sequenced in a study of a mutant IDH1 vaccine in newly diagnosed glioma. Antigen specificity for these receptors is unknown. TCRdb's table, derived via immunoSEQ multiplex PCR, lists solely in-frame clones and lacks some. The data contain more than 40,000 clones, more than 75% of them singletons. Time point in this sample: week 35, safety follow-up. Alongside topical imiquimod, each dose of vaccine comprised 300 ug of mutant IDH1 20-mer peptide. The material was PBMCs, obtained from a glioma patient whose treatment included an IDH1 peptide vaccine. The receptors come from a woman aged 40-49 years with glioma.

Here the CDR3 DNA reads TGTGCCAGCAGCCAAGCAGGAACTAGCGCTTGGGAGACCCAGTACTTC. This codes for CASSQAGTSAWETQYF. The J gene is TRBJ2-5, the V gene TRBV14; 7 nucleotides line up with TRBD2. Germline CDR1 SGHDN, CDR2 FVKESK. With V trimmed by 1 base and J by 5 bases, 10 bases remained unmatched. The length of the CDR3 is 16 residues. The full variable domain, its missing parts supplied by reference TRBV14 and TRBJ2-5, is EAGVTQFPSHSVIEKGQTVTLRCDPISGHDNLYWYRRVMGKEIKFLLHFVKESKQDESGMPNNRFLAERTGGTYSTLKVQPAELEDSGVYFCASSQAGTSAWETQYFGPGTRLLVL.

The rearrangement joins TRBV18 to TRBJ2-5; TRBD2 matches at 10 bases. V lost 6 bases and J lost 1; bases outside the gene matches: 8. Germline CDR1 KGHSH, CDR2 LQKENI. The CDR3 is 16 amino acids. CDR3 sequence (DNA): TGTGCCAGCTCGCGTCGACTAGCGGGTGCCCAAGAGACCCAGTACTTC. It codes for CASSRRLAGAQETQYF.

The rearrangement joins TRBV5-1 to TRBJ2-5; D is undetermined. Per germline, CDR1 SGHRS and CDR2 YFSETQ. This CDR3 spans 14 amino acids. V lost 0 bases to trimming and J lost 6 bases, with 12 bases between them. The CDR3, as DNA: TGCGCCAGCAGCTTGGCAGAGTCCGGTAAGACCCAGTACTTC. Protein product: CASSLAESGKTQYF. The full variable domain, completed using reference TRBV5-1 and TRBJ2-5, is KAGVTQTPRYLIKTRGQQVTLSCSPISGHRSVSWYQQTPGQGLQFLFEYFSETQRNKGNFPGRFSGRQFSNSRSEMNVSTLELGDSALYLCASSLAESGKTQYFGPGTRLLVL.

This chain uses TRBV20-1 with TRBJ2-7; 12 bases are a match to TRBD2. The ends lost 7 bases at V and 12 bases at J; junction bases unmatched: 7. The CDR3 is 11 residues long. Germline V gene data show CDR1 as DFQATT and CDR2 as SNEGSKA (reference sequence). DNA of the CDR3: TGCAGTGTCACTAGCGGGGGGCCCGTGTACTTC. Its protein product is CSVTSGGPVYF.

This chain links TRBV6-5 with TRBJ1-1; 7 nucleotides match TRBD1. This CDR3 contains 15 residues. The ends lost 10 bases at V and 3 bases at J; junction bases unmatched: 14. Looked up from germline, CDR1 is MNHEY and CDR2 is SVGAGI. The CDR3 region has the DNA TGTGCCATCCTGAACAGGGGAGGGACAGACACTGAAGCTTTCTTT. Translating it yields CAILNRGGTDTEAFF.

The V gene is TRBV10-3, the J gene TRBJ2-1; 14 nucleotides align to TRBD2. CDR1 and CDR2 from the germline V gene are ENHRY and SYGVKD. This CDR3 is 16 amino acids long. Unmatched junction bases numbered 7, after V lost 7 bases and J lost 5 bases. The CDR3 DNA reads TGTGCCATCACCGCCGGGACTAGCGGGAGTGACAATGAGCAGTTCTTC. As protein: CAITAGTSGSDNEQFF.

This clone has only a few counts. J is TRBJ1-1 and V is TRBV7-6; D is perhaps TRBD1 (5 bases). Trimming pared 5 bases from V and 0 bases from J, leaving 13 bases between. Germline CDR1 SGHVS, CDR2 FNYEAQ. The CDR3 covers 15 residues. CDR3 bases: TGTGCCAGCAGCCGCGGGACCAGCTTGAACACTGAAGCTTTCTTT. Protein: CASSRGTSLNTEAFF.

This clone was seen a few times. The rearrangement links TRBV5-1 to TRBJ2-2; possible D gene TRBD1, 5 bases. CDR3 length equals 16 residues. Germline assignment: CDR1 SGHRS and CDR2 YFSETQ. The germline V and J ends were trimmed by 3 bases and 1 base, with 13 bases remaining between them. The CDR3, as DNA: TGCGCCAGCAGCTCGTCCCGACAGAGGAACACCGGGGAGCTGTTTTTT. It is translated as CASSSSRQRNTGELFF.

The rearrangement uses TRBV10-1 and TRBJ1-2, with D hard to call. CDR1 WNHNN and CDR2 SYGVQD come from the germline V gene (reference sequence). The CDR3 totals 13 residues. Trimming stripped 6 bases from V and 2 bases from J, with 10 bases between. The CDR3 is CASSPQGNYGYTF. The CDR3 DNA sequence: TGCGCCAGCAGCCCCCAAGGCAACTATGGCTACACCTTC.

This chain joins TRBV7-8 and TRBJ2-7; no clear D gene. The germline V and J ends were trimmed by 1 base and 3 bases, with 4 bases remaining between them. The CDR3 is 12 residues long. Germline CDR1 reads SGHVS; CDR2 reads FQNEAQ. This CDR3 is CASSLVDYEQYF. The CDR3 region has the DNA TGTGCCAGCAGCTTAGTTGACTACGAGCAGTACTTC.

The CDR3 loop reads CASSSQGTDTQYF. CDR3 coding DNA: TGTGCCAGCAGCTCGCAGGGGACAGATACGCAGTATTTT. The chain is built from TRBV7-2 and TRBJ2-3; weak D call: TRBD1 (6 bases). This CDR3 region has 13 residues. CDR1 and CDR2 (germline): SGHTA, FQGNSA. Between the trimmed V and J ends, which lost 4 bases and 3 bases, there was a span of 8 bases.

This chain connects TRBV5-5 to TRBJ2-6, with 8 bases identical to TRBD2. After removal of 0 bases from V and 17 bases from J, the junction contained 16 bases not matched to a gene. The germline CDR1 and CDR2 sequences are SGHKS and YYEKEE (reference sequence). This CDR3 spans 16 amino acids. The DNA for the CDR3 is TGTGCCAGCAGCTTGGTTCAGGTGCCGGGGGGGCCGGTCGTGACTTTC. Amino acids: CASSLVQVPGGPVVTF.

This clone was observed once. The rearrangement links TRBV5-1 to TRBJ2-3; 9 positions agree with TRBD2. Germline lookup yields CDR1 SGHRS and CDR2 YFSETQ. With V trimmed by 0 bases and J by 3 bases, 5 bases remained unmatched. The CDR3 has 16 residues. The CDR3 protein is CASSLVAGEGTDTQYF. The CDR3 nucleotides read TGCGCCAGCAGCTTGGTAGCGGGAGAGGGGACAGATACGCAGTATTTT. Drawing the rest from reference TRBV5-1 and TRBJ2-3, the complete variable domain is KAGVTQTPRYLIKTRGQQVTLSCSPISGHRSVSWYQQTPGQGLQFLFEYFSETQRNKGNFPGRFSGRQFSNSRSEMNVSTLELGDSALYLCASSLVAGEGTDTQYFGPGTRLTVL.

This clone showed up just once. The J gene is TRBJ2-6, the V gene TRBV27; D is ambiguous. The CDR3 sequence is 12 residues long. Trimming took 7 bases from V and 3 from J, leaving 4 bases between them. Germline V lookup: CDR1 MNHEY, CDR2 SMNVEV (reference sequence). CDR3 DNA sequence: TGTGCCAGCAAGGGTGGGGCCAACGTCCTGACTTTC. It translates to CASKGGANVLTF.